The TCR beta chain under discussion was sequenced for a study of CD8 T cells in ankylosing spondylitis. Quantitative 5'-RACE with molecular barcodes was used to make the TCR beta libraries. MiXCR, run by TCRdb on the 5' RACE reads, gives a single entry per CDR3 protein. The sample has around 100,000 distinct CDR3 sequences, 24% seen once. This clonotype was detected a few times. Per germline, CDR1 SGHRS and CDR2 YFSETQ. The V end lost 2 bases, the J end lost 0 bases, and 8 bases lay between the germline ends. The CDR3 has 14 residues. Sequenced input: synovial fluid, either unsorted or a sorted T cell fraction (not recorded which). The chain joins TRBV5-1 to TRBJ1-1; weak D call: TRBD1 (5 bases). This clonotype originated in a male donor with ankylosing spondylitis. CDR3 DNA: TGCGCCAGCAGCTTAGGGGTTATGAACACTGAAGCTTTCTTT. Translating gives CASSLGVMNTEAFF.